The 18 T cell receptor gamma chains reported below all come from one sample, sequenced in a study of γδ T cells in repeated Plasmodium falciparum infection. TCRdb re-called clones from the multiplex PCR reads via CATT. Found here are approximately 26,000 gamma-chain clones, 3% of them singletons; the top ten hold roughly 30%. Flow sorting of PBMC yielded separate Vgamma9/Vdelta2+ and Vdelta2-negative gammadelta T cell populations for bulk repertoire analysis. The sequencing input was gamma-delta T cells from blood. The origin of the receptors is a pool of human donors (malaria-infected and uninfected, not separated).

This clone was recorded at least ten times. TCRdb's entry gives the protein of a much larger clone, which mismatches this DNA's translation at residue 3, likely from a read error; the protein reported here is translated from the DNA. The rearrangement uses TRGV2 and TRGJ1 or TRGJ2. No J gene is reported in TCRdb; it was inferred here by comparing the DNA with germline. The CDR3 sequence is 12 residues long. Germline values: CDR1 EGSNGY, CDR2 YDSYNSKV. The DNA of the CDR3 is TGTGCCGCCTGGGACTGGTATTATAAGAAACTCTTT. Its translation: CAAWDWYYKKLF.

Comments on this clone: The translation of this DNA and the TCRdb protein of a much larger clone differ at residue 6, probably owing to a read error; the protein shown here is translated from the DNA. The genes are TRGV9 and TRGJ1 or TRGJ2. The J gene was missing in TCRdb and was found by matching the end of the DNA to germline. The germline gives CDR1 GITISATS, CDR2 ISYDGTV (reference sequence). The V and J ends lost 3 bases and 12 bases, in that order; junction bases with no gene match: 5. CDR3 size: 10 residues. In DNA form, the CDR3 reads TGTGCCTTGTGGGAGATGGGGAAACTCTTT. The encoded protein is CALWEMGKLF.

In its sample, this clone was seen a few times. TCRdb lists the protein of a much larger clone for this DNA, which differs at residue 17, so this is likely a read error; the protein given here is translated from the DNA itself. This chain uses TRGV9 with TRGJ1 or TRGJ2. TCRdb records no J gene; here it was assigned by comparing the DNA to germline. Germline V gene sequence: CDR1 GITISATS, CDR2 ISYDGTV (reference sequence). This CDR3 contains 20 residues. This CDR3 is CALWGLNISPPTLDCYEKLF. The CDR3 bases are TGTGCCTTGTGGGGACTGAATATATCTCCTCCTACCTTGGATTGTTATGAGAAACTCTTT.

Points on this clone: A far larger clone is a single base away, which makes a read error likely. Other DNA sequences in this sample translate to the same CDR3. The chain uses TRGV4 and TRGJ1 or TRGJ2. Matching the DNA to germline supplied the J gene, which TCRdb does not give. The CDR3 is made up of 14 amino acids. Germline V gene lookup returns CDR1 EGSTGY and CDR2 YDSYTSSV. CDR3 residues: CATWDGPSIYKKLF. For the CDR3, the DNA is TGCGCCACCTGGGATGGGCCTTCTATTTATAAGAAACTCTTT.

Points on this clone: A far larger clone lies a single base away; this is likely a read error. At the DNA level, this CDR3 is encoded by other sequences in the same sample as well. The V call is TRGV2, the J call TRGJ1 or TRGJ2. No J gene is reported in TCRdb; it was inferred here by comparing the DNA with germline. The CDR3 contains 14 residues. Trimming at V came to 2 bases and at J to 7 bases, leaving 11 bases not matched to a gene. The V gene's germline CDR1 is EGSNGY and CDR2 YDSYNSKV. The CDR3 nucleotides are TGTGCCACCTGGGACGTAGGAAAGGTCTATAAGAAACTCTTT. This translates into CATWDVGKVYKKLF.

A note on this clone: This may be a read error, as it is one base from a much larger clone. The J gene was not called, though the V gene is TRGV4. Germline V lookup: CDR1 EGSTGY, CDR2 YDSYTSSV. The CDR3 has 15 residues. CDR3 loop: CATWAYEEPYYKKLF. The CDR3 DNA reads TGTGCCACCTGGGCCTACGAAGAGCCTTATTATAAGAAGCTCTTT.

By proportion, this clone is medium-sized. The sample contains more than one DNA sequence encoding this CDR3. This chain links TRGV9 with TRGJ1 or TRGJ2. The CDR3 covers 13 residues. V lost 1 base and J lost 3; bases outside the gene matches: 3. Germline V gene lookup returns CDR1 GITISATS and CDR2 ISYDGTV (reference sequence). Here the CDR3 DNA reads TGTGCCTTGTGGGAGGTTATTTATTATAAGAAACTCTTT. It translates to CALWEVIYYKKLF.

This clone was seen at least ten times. TCRdb attributes to this sequence the protein of a much larger clone, which differs from the DNA translation at residue 16; a read error is likely, and the protein displayed is translated from the DNA. CDR3 in amino acids: CALWEITTTELGKKIEVF. DNA for the CDR3: TGTGCCTTGTGGGAGATCACAACAACGGAGTTGGGCAAAAAAATCGAGGTATTT. The J gene is uncalled and the V gene is TRGV9. Germline V gives CDR1 GITISATS, CDR2 ISYDGTV (reference sequence). This CDR3 has 18 residues.

This clone has a handful of counts. The protein held in TCRdb is that of a much larger clone and does not match this DNA's translation at residue 6, likely because of a read error; the protein shown is translated from the DNA. The chain joins TRGV9 to TRGJP. The J gene, absent from TCRdb, was called here by matching the DNA to germline. This CDR3 has 17 residues. The germline V gene has CDR1 GITISATS and CDR2 ISYDGTV (reference sequence). V was clipped by 2 bases and J by 6 bases; unmatched bases: 7. The CDR3 reads CALWEAHRELGKKIKVF. The CDR3 nucleotides are TGTGCCTTGTGGGAGGCGCATCGAGAGTTGGGCAAAAAAATCAAGGTATTT.

This clone was observed a few times. A far larger clone is off by one base, so a read error is likely. In the same sample, other DNA sequences code for this CDR3. The chain links TRGV9 to TRGJ1 or TRGJ2. Matching the DNA to germline supplied the J gene, which TCRdb does not give. Germline assignment: CDR1 GITISATS and CDR2 ISYDGTV (reference sequence). The CDR3 has 14 amino acids. For the CDR3, the DNA is TGTGCCCTGTGGGAGGTTCCCTATTATTATAAGAAACTCTTT. Protein: CALWEVPYYYKKLF.

This clone was seen a handful of times. This DNA's translation differs at residue 17 from TCRdb's protein, which comes from a much larger clone; a read error is likely, and the protein shown is translated from the DNA. The genes are TRGV9 and TRGJP. The CDR3 is made up of 18 amino acids. Germline lookup yields CDR1 GITISATS and CDR2 ISYDGTV (reference sequence). CDR3: CALWEVRGEELGKKIKLF. CDR3 coding DNA: TGTGCCTTGTGGGAGGTTCGAGGGGAAGAGTTGGGCAAAAAAATCAAGTTATTT.

This clone was detected ten times or more. TCRdb assigns this DNA the protein of a much larger clone, which departs from its translation at residue 2; this likely reflects a read error, and the protein shown comes from translating the DNA. The gene calls are TRGV9 and TRGJP. Germline CDR1 GITISATS, CDR2 ISYDGTV (reference sequence). The CDR3 is 16 residues long. Here the CDR3 DNA reads TGTACCTTGTGGAAAGGTCAAGAGTTGGGCAAAAAAATCAAGGTATTT. Translation: CTLWKGQELGKKIKVF.

As concerns this clone: A far larger clone lies a single base away; this is likely a read error. The DNA is left out, because the CDR3 cannot be placed on it with certainty; the CDR3 is given as TCRdb lists it. The V gene is TRGV9, but the J gene lacks a call. The CDR3 comprises 30 residues, both ends counted. Germline assignment: CDR1 GITISATS and CDR2 ISYDGTV (reference sequence). The CDR3 region is CALWEQGLRNSLAVEQHLLSQVSIGRIQHF.

This clone turned up a few times. TCRdb's listed protein matches a much larger clone and diverges from this DNA's translation at residue 7, likely through a read error; the protein shown comes from the DNA. The V gene is TRGV9, the J gene TRGJP. Trimming removed 0 bases from V and 4 bases from J; junction bases left unmatched: 9. Germline values: CDR1 GITISATS, CDR2 ISYDGTV (reference sequence). The CDR3 extends over 19 amino acids. The CDR3: CALWEVTRRQELGKKIKVF. CDR3 nucleotide sequence: TGTGCCTTGTGGGAGGTGACCAGGCGCCAAGAGTTGGGCAAAAAAATCAAGGTATTT.

This clone turned up a few times. The protein held in TCRdb is that of a much larger clone and does not match this DNA's translation at residue 7, likely because of a read error; the protein shown is translated from the DNA. The rearrangement joins TRGV9 to TRGJP. The CDR3 spans 13 residues. Germline CDR1 reads GITISATS; CDR2 reads ISYDGTV (reference sequence). The CDR3 here is CASGELSKKIKVF. In DNA, the CDR3 is TGTGCCTCAGGGGAGTTGAGCAAAAAAATCAAGGTATTT.

Concerning this clone: A far larger clone lies a single base away; this is likely a read error. It is unclear where the CDR3 begins or ends on the DNA, so no DNA is shown, and the CDR3 is as TCRdb lists it. CDR3: CALWEQGLRNSLAVEQHLLSQVSIGRIQHF. The V gene is listed as TRGV9; no J gene was called. Including both end residues, the CDR3 is 30 amino acids long. Germline V gene sequence: CDR1 GITISATS, CDR2 ISYDGTV (reference sequence).

This clone was counted ten times or more. The protein TCRdb gives is from a much larger clone and does not agree with this DNA's translation at residue 7, likely a read error; the protein shown here comes from the DNA. The J gene is TRGJ1 or TRGJ2, the V gene TRGV8. The J gene is absent in TCRdb and was assigned here via DNA matching to germline. The germline V gene encodes CDR1 VENAVY and CDR2 YDSYNSRV. The ends lost 3 bases at V and 2 bases at J; junction bases unmatched: 4. This CDR3 is 13 amino acids long. DNA for the CDR3: TGTGCCACCTGGGATGACGATTATTATAAGAAACTCTTT. Protein sequence: CATWDDDYYKKLF.

This clone was detected many times. The V call is TRGV9, the J call TRGJP. Germline V gene sequence: CDR1 GITISATS, CDR2 ISYDGTV (reference sequence). This CDR3 has 14 residues. The trim removed 3 bases at V and 9 bases at J, leaving 2 bases unmatched. The CDR3 spells CALWETLGKKIKVF. Written as DNA, the CDR3 is TGTGCCTTGTGGGAGACGTTGGGCAAAAAAATCAAGGTATTT.